What follows is one TCR beta chain and its context. This sample was taken from a study of blood T cell repertoires in COVID-19. Looking at the study overall: T cells, B-cell-depleted T cells, or PBMCs supplied cDNA or gDNA.

In the original analysis: Counts of nucleated cells, estimated from reference gene primer amplification, were obtained. The assay was immunoSEQ multiplex PCR, and TCRdb's table has in-frame clones only and misses some. V, J and clone size were drawn from that table, and D and trimming were deduced from the DNA. The data contain about 140,000 clones, 70% to 90% of them singletons. This clonotype was sampled from a woman between 55 and 75 years old with acute or convalescent COVID-19. The source material was peripheral blood.

This chain's CDR3 is CASSERVSYNSPLHF. CDR3 DNA sequence: TGTGCCAGCAGCGAGCGGGTCTCCTATAATTCACCCCTCCACTTT. The chain joins TRBV9 to TRBJ1-6; D is unclear. Germline CDR1 SGDLS, CDR2 YYNGEE. The ends were cut back, 3 bases at V and 0 bases at J, with 7 bases in the middle. The CDR3 length is 15 residues.